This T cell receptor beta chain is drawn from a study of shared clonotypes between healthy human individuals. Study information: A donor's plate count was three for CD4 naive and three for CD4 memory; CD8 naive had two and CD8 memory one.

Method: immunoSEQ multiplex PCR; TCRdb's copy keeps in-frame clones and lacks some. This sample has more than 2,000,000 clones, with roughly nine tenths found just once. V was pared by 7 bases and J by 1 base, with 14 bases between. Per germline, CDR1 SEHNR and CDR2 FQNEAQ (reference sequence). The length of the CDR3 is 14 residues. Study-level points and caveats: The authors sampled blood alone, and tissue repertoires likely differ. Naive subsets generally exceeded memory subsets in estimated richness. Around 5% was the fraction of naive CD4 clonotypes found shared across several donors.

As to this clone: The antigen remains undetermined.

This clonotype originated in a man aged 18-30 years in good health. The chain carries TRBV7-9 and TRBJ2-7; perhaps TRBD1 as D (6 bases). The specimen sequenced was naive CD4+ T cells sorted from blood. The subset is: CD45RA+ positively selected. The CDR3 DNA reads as TGTGCCAGCAATACAGGGCCCGCATCCTACGAGCAGTACTTC. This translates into CASNTGPASYEQYF.